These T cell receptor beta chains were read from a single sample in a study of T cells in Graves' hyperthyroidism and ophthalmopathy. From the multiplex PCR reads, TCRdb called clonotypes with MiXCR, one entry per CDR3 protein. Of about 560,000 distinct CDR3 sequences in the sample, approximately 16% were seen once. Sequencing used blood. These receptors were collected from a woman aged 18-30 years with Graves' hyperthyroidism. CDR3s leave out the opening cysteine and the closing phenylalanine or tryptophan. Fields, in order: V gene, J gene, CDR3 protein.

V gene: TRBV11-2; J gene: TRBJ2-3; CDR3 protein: ASSLDIGRTDTQY
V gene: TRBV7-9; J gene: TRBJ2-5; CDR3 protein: ASSLIWQGMKETQY
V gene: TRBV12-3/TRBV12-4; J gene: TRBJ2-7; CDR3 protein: ASSLGQLYEQY
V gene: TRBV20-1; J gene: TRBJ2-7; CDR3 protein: SALTSRGALEQY
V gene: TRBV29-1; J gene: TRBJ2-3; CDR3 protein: SVAPGLDTQY
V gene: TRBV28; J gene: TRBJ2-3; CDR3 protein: ASSLGDRGRITDTRY
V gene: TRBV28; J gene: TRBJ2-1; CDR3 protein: ASRTSGLAGSSEQF
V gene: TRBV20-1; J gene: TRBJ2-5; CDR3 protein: SASRRDRGQETQY
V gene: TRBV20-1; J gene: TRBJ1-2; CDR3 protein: SARNGGTGGYGGYT
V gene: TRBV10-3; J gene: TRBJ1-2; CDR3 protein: AISPGRDYGYT
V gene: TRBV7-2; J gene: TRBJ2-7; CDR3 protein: ASSLLQGFYEQY
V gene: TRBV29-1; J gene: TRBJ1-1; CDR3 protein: SVGPRMRHTEAF
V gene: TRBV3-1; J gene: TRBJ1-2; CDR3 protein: ASSLQGVPLDGYT
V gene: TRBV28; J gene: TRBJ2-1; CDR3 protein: ASSMTSYNEQF
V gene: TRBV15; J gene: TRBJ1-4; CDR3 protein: ATSREGRDGEKLF
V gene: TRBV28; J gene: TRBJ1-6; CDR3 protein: ASSFDPEWGQGHNSPLH
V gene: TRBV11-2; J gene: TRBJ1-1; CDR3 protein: ASSLAGRSNTEAF
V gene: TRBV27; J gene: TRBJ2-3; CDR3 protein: ASRSRGLAGGPGTQY
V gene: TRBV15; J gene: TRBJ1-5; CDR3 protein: ATSRDSPGSGNQPQH
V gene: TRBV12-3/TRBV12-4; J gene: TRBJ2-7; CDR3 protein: ASSLTGDPSYEQY
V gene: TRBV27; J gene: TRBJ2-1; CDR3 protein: ASSWNSGQYNEQF
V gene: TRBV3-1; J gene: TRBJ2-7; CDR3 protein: ASSHVRANPREQY
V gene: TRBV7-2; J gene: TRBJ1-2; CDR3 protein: ASSANRKGYT
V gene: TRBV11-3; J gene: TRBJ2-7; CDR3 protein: ASSRGTSGSMSYEQY
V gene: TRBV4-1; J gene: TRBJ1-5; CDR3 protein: ASSQDRGSQPPH
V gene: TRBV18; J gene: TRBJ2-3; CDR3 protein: ASSPWRGTDTQY
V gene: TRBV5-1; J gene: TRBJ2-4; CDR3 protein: ASSSQGHLNKNIQY
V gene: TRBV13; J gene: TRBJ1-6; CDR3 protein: ASSRGGVGGSPLH
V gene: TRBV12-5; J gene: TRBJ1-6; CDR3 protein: ASGSSTGQGPTFYNSPLH
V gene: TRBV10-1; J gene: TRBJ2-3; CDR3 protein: ASSVLADGTDTQY
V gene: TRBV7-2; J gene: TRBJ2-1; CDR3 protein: ASSLKLWGGRRRGEQF
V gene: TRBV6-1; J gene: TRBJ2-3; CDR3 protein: ASTKLGPLHLTQY
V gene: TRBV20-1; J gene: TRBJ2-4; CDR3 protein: SARAPTGGGNIQY
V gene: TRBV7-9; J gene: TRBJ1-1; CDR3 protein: ASSPWDSTEAF
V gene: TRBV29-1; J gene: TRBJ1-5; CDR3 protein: SVGGGRGNQPQH
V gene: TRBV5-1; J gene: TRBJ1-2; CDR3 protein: ASSQDRAVSNYGYT
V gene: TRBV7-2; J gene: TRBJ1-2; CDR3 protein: ASSDPTGDHGYT